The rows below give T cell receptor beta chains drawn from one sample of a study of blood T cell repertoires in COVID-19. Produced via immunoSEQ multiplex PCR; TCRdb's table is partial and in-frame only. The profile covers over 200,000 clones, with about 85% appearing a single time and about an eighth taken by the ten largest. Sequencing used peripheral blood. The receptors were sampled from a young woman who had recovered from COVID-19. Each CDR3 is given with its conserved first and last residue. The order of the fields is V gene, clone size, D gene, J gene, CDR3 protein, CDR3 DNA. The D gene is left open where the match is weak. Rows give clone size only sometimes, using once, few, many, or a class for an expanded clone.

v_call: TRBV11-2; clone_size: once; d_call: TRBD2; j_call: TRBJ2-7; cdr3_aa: CASSPGLAGSYEQYF; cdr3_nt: TGTGCCAGCAGCCCGGGACTAGCGGGGAGCTACGAGCAGTACTTC
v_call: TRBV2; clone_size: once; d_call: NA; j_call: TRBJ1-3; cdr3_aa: CASSYYNTGHSGNTIYF; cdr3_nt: TGTGCCAGCAGTTACTATAATACAGGCCACTCTGGAAACACCATATATTTT
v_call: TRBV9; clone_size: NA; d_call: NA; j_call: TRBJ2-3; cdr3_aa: CASSVSGSSTDTQYF; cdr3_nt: TGTGCCAGCAGCGTTTCAGGGTCTAGTACAGATACGCAGTATTTT
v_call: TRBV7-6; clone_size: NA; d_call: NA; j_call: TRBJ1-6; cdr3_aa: CASSPTLGLSSSYNSPLHF; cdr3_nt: TGTGCCAGCAGCCCAACCTTAGGACTCTCGAGCTCCTATAATTCACCCCTCCACTTT
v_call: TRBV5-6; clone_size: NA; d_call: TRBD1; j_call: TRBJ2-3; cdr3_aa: CASSFGTGTDTQYF; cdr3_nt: TGTGCCAGCAGCTTCGGGACAGGCACAGATACGCAGTATTTT
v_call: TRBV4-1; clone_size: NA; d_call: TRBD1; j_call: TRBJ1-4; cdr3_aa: CASSQLGDRGYSNEKLFF; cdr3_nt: TGCGCCAGCAGCCAACTAGGGGACAGGGGTTACTCTAATGAAAAACTGTTTTTT
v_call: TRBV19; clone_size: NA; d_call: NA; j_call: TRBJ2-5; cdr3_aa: CASTPNSQETQYF; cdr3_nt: TGTGCCAGTACTCCGAACAGTCAAGAGACCCAGTACTTC
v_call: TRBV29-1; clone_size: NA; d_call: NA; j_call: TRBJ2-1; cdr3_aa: CSVAGTYYSSYNEQFF; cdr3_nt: TGCAGCGTCGCCGGGACTTACTATAGCTCCTACAATGAGCAGTTCTTC
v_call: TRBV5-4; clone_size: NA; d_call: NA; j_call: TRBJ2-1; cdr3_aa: CASSNREQKYNEQFF; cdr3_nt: TGTGCCAGCAGCAACCGGGAGCAGAAATACAATGAGCAGTTCTTC
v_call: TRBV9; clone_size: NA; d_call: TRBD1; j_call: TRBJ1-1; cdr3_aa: CASSVQGGTEAFF; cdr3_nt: TGTGCCAGCAGCGTGCAGGGGGGCACTGAAGCTTTCTTT
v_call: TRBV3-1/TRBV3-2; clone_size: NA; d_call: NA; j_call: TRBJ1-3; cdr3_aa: CASSQAGSGNTIYF; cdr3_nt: TGTGCCAGCAGCCAGGCAGGCTCTGGAAACACCATATATTTT
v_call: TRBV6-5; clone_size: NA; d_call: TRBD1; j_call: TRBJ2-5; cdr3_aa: CASSRDSPETQYF; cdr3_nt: TGTGCCAGCAGTAGGGACAGTCCGGAGACCCAGTACTTC
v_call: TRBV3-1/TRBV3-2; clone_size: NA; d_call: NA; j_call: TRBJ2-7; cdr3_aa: CASSQDSLASYEQYF; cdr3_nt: TGTGCCAGCAGCCAAGATAGTCTAGCCTCCTACGAGCAGTACTTC
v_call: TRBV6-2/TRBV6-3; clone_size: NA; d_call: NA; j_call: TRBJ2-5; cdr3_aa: CASSYRVGETQYF; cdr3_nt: TGTGCCAGCAGTTATCGGGTTGGTGAGACCCAGTACTTC
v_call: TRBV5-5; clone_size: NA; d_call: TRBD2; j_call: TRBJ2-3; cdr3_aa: CASSLTYREGRLSSTDTQYF; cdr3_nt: TGTGCCAGCAGCTTGACTTATAGGGAGGGTCGCCTGTCTAGCACAGATACGCAGTATTTT
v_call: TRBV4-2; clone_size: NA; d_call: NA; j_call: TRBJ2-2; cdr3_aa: CASSQEQGDSTNTGELFF; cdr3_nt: TGTGCCAGCAGCCAAGAGCAAGGTGACAGTACGAACACCGGGGAGCTGTTTTTT
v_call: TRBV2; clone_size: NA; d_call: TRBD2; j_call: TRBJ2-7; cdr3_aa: CASRGTSGSEQYF; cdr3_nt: TGTGCCAGCAGGGGGACTAGCGGGAGCGAGCAGTACTTC
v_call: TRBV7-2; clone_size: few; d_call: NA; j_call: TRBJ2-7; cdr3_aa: CASSLLPAQDEQYF; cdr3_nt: TGTGCCAGCAGCCTCCTCCCGGCGCAGGACGAGCAGTACTTC
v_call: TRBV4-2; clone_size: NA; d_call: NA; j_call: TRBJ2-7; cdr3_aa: CASSQDALGGTYEQYF; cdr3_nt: TGTGCCAGCAGCCAAGACGCACTTGGCGGCACCTACGAGCAGTACTTC
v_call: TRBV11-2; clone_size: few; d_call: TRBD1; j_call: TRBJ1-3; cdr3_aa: CASSLKQGGYGNTIYF; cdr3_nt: TGTGCCAGCAGCCTAAAACAGGGGGGTTACGGAAACACCATATATTTT
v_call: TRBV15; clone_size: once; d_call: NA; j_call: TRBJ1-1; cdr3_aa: CATSRDRRFTEAFF; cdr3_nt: TGTGCCACCAGCAGAGATAGGCGGTTCACTGAAGCTTTCTTT
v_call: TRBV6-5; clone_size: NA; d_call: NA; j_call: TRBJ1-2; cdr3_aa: CASSYGGVGYTF; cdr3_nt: TGTGCCAGCAGTTATGGCGGGGTAGGCTACACCTTC
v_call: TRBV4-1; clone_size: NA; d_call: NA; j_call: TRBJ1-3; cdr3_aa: CASSHASGGLPSIYF; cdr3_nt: TGCGCCAGCAGCCATGCCTCTGGGGGACTCCCCAGCATATATTTT
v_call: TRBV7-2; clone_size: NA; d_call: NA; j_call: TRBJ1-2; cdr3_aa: CASSLVAGTSYGYTF; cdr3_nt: TGTGCCAGCAGCTTAGTCGCCGGGACATCCTATGGCTACACCTTC
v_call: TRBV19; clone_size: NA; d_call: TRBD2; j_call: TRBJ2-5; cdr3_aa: CASSIDRRSTSGPKETQYF; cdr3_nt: TGTGCCAGTAGTATAGATCGCCGTTCGACTAGCGGACCCAAAGAGACCCAGTACTTC
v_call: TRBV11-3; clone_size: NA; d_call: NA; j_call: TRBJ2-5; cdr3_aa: CASSLGVRGEETQYF; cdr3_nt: TGTGCCAGCAGCTTAGGAGTCCGGGGTGAGGAGACCCAGTACTTC
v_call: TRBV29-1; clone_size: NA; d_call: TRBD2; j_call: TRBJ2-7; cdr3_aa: CSVETSGGEQYF; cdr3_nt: TGCAGCGTTGAAACCAGCGGGGGCGAGCAGTACTTC
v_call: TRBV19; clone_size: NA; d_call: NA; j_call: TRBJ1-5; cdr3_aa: CASSFSRGSQPQHF; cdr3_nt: TGTGCCAGTAGTTTTAGCAGGGGTAGTCAGCCCCAGCATTTT
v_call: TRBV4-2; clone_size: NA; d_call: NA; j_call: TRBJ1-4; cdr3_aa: CASSQQPTGTNEKLFF; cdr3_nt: TGTGCCAGCAGCCAACAACCAACCGGGACTAATGAAAAACTGTTTTTT
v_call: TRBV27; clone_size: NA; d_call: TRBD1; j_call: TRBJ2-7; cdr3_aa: CASSSPTGSSYEQYF; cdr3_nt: TGTGCCAGCAGTTCGCCGACAGGGAGCAGCTACGAGCAGTACTTC
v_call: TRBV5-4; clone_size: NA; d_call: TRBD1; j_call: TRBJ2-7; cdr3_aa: CASSSGQGAYEQYF; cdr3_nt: TGTGCCAGCAGCTCGGGACAGGGTGCCTACGAGCAGTACTTC
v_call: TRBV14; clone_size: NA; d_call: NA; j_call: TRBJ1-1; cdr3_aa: CASSQDLSSEAFF; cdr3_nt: TGTGCCAGCAGCCAAGATTTGAGTTCTGAAGCTTTCTTT